Listed below are T cell receptor beta chains from one sample, sequenced in a study of blood T cell repertoires in COVID-19. Repertoires were generated with immunoSEQ multiplex PCR, while TCRdb's copy carries only in-frame clones and drops some. The sample includes approximately 68,000 clones, 82% of them seen just once. The sequencing input was peripheral blood. Receptor source: an elderly man with active COVID-19. CDR3s include the opening cysteine and the closing phenylalanine or tryptophan. Each record gives: J gene, D gene, clone size, V gene, CDR3 protein, CDR3 DNA. A D gene is named only where the DNA matches it firmly. Clone sizes are given selectively: once, few, many, or a class where the clone is expanded.

TRBJ2-2 | NA | NA | TRBV18 | CASSPPSVTGELFF | TGTGCCAGCTCACCACCGTCTGTCACCGGGGAGCTGTTTTTT
TRBJ2-3 | NA | NA | TRBV3-1/TRBV3-2 | CASSQQSIKQDTQYF | TGTGCCAGCAGCCAACAAAGCATAAAGCAAGATACGCAGTATTTT
TRBJ2-5 | TRBD1 | few | TRBV18 | CASSQVRDSPAETQYF | TGTGCCAGCTCACAAGTCCGGGACAGTCCAGCAGAGACCCAGTACTTC
TRBJ2-7 | NA | NA | TRBV25-1 | CASSAQGGQYF | TGTGCCAGCAGTGCCCAGGGGGGGCAGTACTTC
TRBJ1-2 | NA | NA | TRBV29-1 | CRGGRGGAEGYTF | TGCCGCGGCGGGCGGGGGGGGGCAGAAGGCTACACCTTC
TRBJ2-1 | NA | once | TRBV9 | CASSVLVAAYNEQFF | TGTGCCAGCAGCGTACTTGTAGCTGCCTACAATGAGCAGTTCTTC
TRBJ1-2 | NA | NA | TRBV7-2 | CASSLSGAPGGYTF | TGTGCCAGCAGCTTATCAGGGGCCCCAGGTGGCTACACCTTC
TRBJ2-7 | NA | NA | TRBV3-1/TRBV3-2 | CASSQGGQFRYEQYF | TGTGCCAGCAGCCAAGGGGGCCAATTTAGGTACGAGCAGTACTTC
TRBJ1-1 | TRBD1 | NA | TRBV28 | CASSPGQGVNTEAFF | TGTGCCAGCAGCCCAGGACAGGGGGTGAACACTGAAGCTTTCTTT
TRBJ1-4 | NA | NA | TRBV5-4 | CASSSRDDEKLFF | TGTGCCAGCAGCTCCCGGGATGATGAAAAACTGTTTTTT
TRBJ2-7 | TRBD1 | NA | TRBV18 | CASSPGDSPYEQYF | TGTGCCAGCTCACCAGGGGACAGCCCCTACGAGCAGTACTTC
TRBJ2-1 | TRBD2 | NA | TRBV4-1 | CASSQGLASYNEQFF | TGCGCCAGCAGCCAAGGACTAGCGAGTTACAATGAGCAGTTCTTC
TRBJ1-2 | TRBD1 | NA | TRBV19 | CASSKGQGGGYTF | TGTGCCAGTAGTAAGGGACAGGGTGGTGGCTACACCTTC
TRBJ1-6 | NA | NA | TRBV30 | CAWSRLGDSPLHF | TGTGCCTGGAGTAGGCTGGGCGATTCACCCCTCCACTTT
TRBJ1-1 | TRBD1 | NA | TRBV7-9 | CASSTSTTGGRAFF | TGTGCCAGCAGCACCAGTACTACAGGGGGCCGAGCTTTCTTT
TRBJ1-5 | NA | few | TRBV2 | CASSGNPRNQPQHF | TGTGCCAGCAGTGGTAATCCCCGGAATCAGCCCCAGCATTTT
TRBJ1-3 | NA | NA | TRBV24-1 | CATSDSQGYTIYF | TGTGCCACCAGTGATTCCCAGGGTTACACCATATATTTT
TRBJ1-1 | NA | NA | TRBV7-2 | CASSFGGMNTEAFF | TGTGCCAGCAGCTTCGGGGGTATGAACACTGAAGCTTTCTTT
TRBJ2-2 | TRBD2 | NA | TRBV7-8 | CASSLTSGSTGELFF | TGTGCCAGCAGCTTAACTAGCGGATCCACCGGGGAGCTGTTTTTT
TRBJ2-7 | TRBD2 | once | TRBV6-2/TRBV6-3 | CASSYPTSGRTTYEQYF | TGTGCCAGCAGTTACCCGACTAGCGGGAGGACAACCTACGAGCAGTACTTC
TRBJ2-1 | TRBD1 | NA | TRBV29-1 | CSAQGDYNEQFF | TGCAGCGCACAGGGGGATTACAATGAGCAGTTCTTC
TRBJ2-2 | NA | NA | TRBV7-9 | CASSRDSNTGELFF | TGTGCCAGCAGCCGGGACTCGAACACCGGGGAGCTGTTTTTT
TRBJ2-6 | NA | NA | TRBV4-3 | CASSQDPPGIKSGANVLTF | TGCGCCAGCAGCCAAGACCCCCCGGGGATTAAGTCTGGGGCCAACGTCCTGACTTTC
TRBJ1-1 | NA | NA | TRBV2 | CARPGLRNTEAFF | TGTGCCAGACCGGGACTCCGAAACACTGAAGCTTTCTTT
TRBJ1-3 | NA | NA | TRBV4-1 | CASSQGTGNSGNTIYF | TGCGCCAGCAGCCAAGGTACAGGGAACTCTGGAAACACCATATATTTT
TRBJ2-2 | NA | NA | TRBV18 | CASSPPAGITGELFF | TGTGCCAGCTCACCACCTGCAGGGATCACCGGGGAGCTGTTTTTT
TRBJ2-1 | NA | NA | TRBV20-1 | CSAPRVNEQFF | TGCAGTGCGCCGAGGGTGAATGAGCAGTTCTTC
TRBJ1-6 | NA | NA | TRBV14 | CASSQELYNSPLHF | TGTGCCAGCAGCCAAGAACTCTATAATTCACCCCTCCACTTT
TRBJ2-5 | TRBD2 | NA | TRBV11-2 | CASSLEAGGHETQYF | TGTGCCAGCAGCTTAGAAGCGGGGGGTCATGAGACCCAGTACTTC
TRBJ1-5 | TRBD1 | few | TRBV6-6 | CASSRRQGEGNQPQHF | TGTGCCAGCAGTCGACGACAGGGCGAGGGCAATCAGCCCCAGCATTTT
TRBJ2-5 | NA | NA | TRBV27 | CASSFIGYQETQYF | TGTGCCAGCAGTTTCATCGGGTACCAAGAGACCCAGTACTTC
TRBJ1-1 | TRBD1 | NA | TRBV7-9 | CASREWGQGPNTEAFF | TGTGCCAGCAGGGAGTGGGGACAGGGACCTAACACTGAAGCTTTCTTT
TRBJ2-7 | TRBD1 | NA | TRBV7-2 | CASSPRTGVSYEQYF | TGTGCCAGCAGCCCGAGGACAGGGGTTTCCTACGAGCAGTACTTC
TRBJ1-1 | NA | NA | TRBV18 | CASSPLDSDTEAFF | TGTGCCAGCTCACCACTGGACAGCGACACTGAAGCTTTCTTT
TRBJ1-1 | TRBD1 | NA | TRBV19 | CASRTGGDGNTEAFF | TGTGCCAGTAGGACAGGGGGCGATGGAAACACTGAAGCTTTCTTT
TRBJ1-4 | TRBD1 | NA | TRBV7-9 | CASSFGQGANEKLFF | TGTGCCAGCAGCTTCGGACAGGGGGCTAATGAAAAACTGTTTTTT
TRBJ2-1 | TRBD2 | few | TRBV14 | CASSQGPLSGRGFGDEQFF | TGTGCCAGCAGCCAAGGCCCCCTGAGCGGGAGGGGGTTTGGGGATGAGCAGTTCTTC
TRBJ2-3 | TRBD2 | few | TRBV2 | CATAGGPRDTQYF | TGTGCTACCGCGGGGGGCCCTCGGGATACGCAGTATTTT
TRBJ2-7 | TRBD1 | NA | TRBV5-4 | CASSLGQAREQYF | TGTGCCAGCAGCCTCGGACAGGCGAGGGAGCAGTACTTC
TRBJ2-5 | NA | few | TRBV6-5 | CASRRTGPGTQYF | TGTGCCAGCAGAAGGACTGGGCCCGGGACCCAGTACTTC
TRBJ2-2 | NA | NA | TRBV19 | CASSLGPPVPTGELFF | TGTGCCAGTAGTCTGGGCCCACCTGTCCCCACCGGGGAGCTGTTTTTT
TRBJ2-1 | NA | NA | TRBV5-4 | CASSMTSAPYNEQFF | TGTGCCAGCAGCATGACTAGTGCCCCTTACAATGAGCAGTTCTTC
TRBJ2-2 | NA | NA | TRBV14 | CASSQDTGSPVIGELFF | TGTGCCAGCAGCCAAGATACCGGGAGCCCCGTCATCGGGGAGCTGTTTTTT
TRBJ2-7 | TRBD1 | NA | TRBV5-1 | CASRLWTGVHEQYF | TGCGCCAGCCGCCTTTGGACAGGGGTCCACGAGCAGTACTTC
TRBJ2-7 | NA | NA | TRBV5-1 | CASSPGLWGDEQYF | TGCGCCAGCAGCCCTGGCCTCTGGGGGGACGAGCAGTACTTC
TRBJ2-7 | NA | NA | TRBV6-5 | CASSYQAGLYEQYF | TGTGCCAGCAGTTACCAGGCGGGGCTGTACGAGCAGTACTTC
TRBJ2-7 | TRBD1 | NA | TRBV10-3 | CAISESNWGQGYEQYF | TGTGCCATCAGTGAGTCGAATTGGGGACAGGGCTACGAGCAGTACTTC
TRBJ1-5 | TRBD1 | NA | TRBV7-9 | CASSYGTENQPQHF | TGTGCCAGCAGCTATGGGACAGAGAATCAGCCCCAGCATTTT
TRBJ2-2 | NA | NA | TRBV4-1 | CASSHAGVAGELFF | TGCGCCAGCAGCCACGCAGGGGTGGCCGGGGAGCTGTTTTTT
TRBJ2-3 | TRBD1 | NA | TRBV18 | CASSSMTGFGSIRQYF | TGTGCCAGCTCGTCCATGACAGGGTTTGGCTCGATACGGCAGTATTTT
TRBJ2-7 | TRBD1 | NA | TRBV4-3 | CASSQVQGASYEQYF | TGCGCCAGCAGCCAAGTACAGGGGGCCTCCTACGAGCAGTACTTC